One sample yielded the 25 T cell receptor beta chains listed below, sequenced in a study of cytomegalovirus exposure and HLA in healthy donors. The PCR used 60 Vbeta and 13 Jbeta primers. Here immunoSEQ multiplex PCR was the method, and the copy in TCRdb shows in-frame clones only, minus some. Of roughly 220,000 clones detected, about 70% appear once; the ten largest clones hold 1.8%. The sequencing sample was made of PBMCs. These receptors were collected from a woman under 40 in good health and CMV-seronegative.

The chain combines TRBV11-2 with TRBJ2-2; unclear D gene. CDR3 length: 11 amino acids. Germline assignment: CDR1 SGHAT and CDR2 FQNNGV. V was trimmed by 4 bases and J by 7 bases, leaving 4 bases between them. CDR3 protein: CASSSLGELFF. CDR3 sequence (DNA): TGTGCCAGCAGCTCTCTCGGGGAGCTGTTTTTT. Drawing the rest from reference TRBV11-2 and TRBJ2-2, the complete variable domain is EAGVAQSPRYKIIEKRQSVAFWCNPISGHATLYWYQQILGQGPKLLIQFQNNGVVDDSQLPKDRFSAERLKGVDSTLKIQPAKLEDSAVYLCASSSLGELFFGEGSRLTVL.

The rearrangement links TRBV5-1 to TRBJ2-7; 10 nucleotides line up with TRBD2. V was clipped by 3 bases and J by 1 base; unmatched bases: 7. The germline V gene has CDR1 SGHRS and CDR2 YFSETQ. The CDR3 spans 16 residues. CDR3 sequence reads: CASSWTSGLSSYEQYF. The CDR3 nucleotides read TGCGCCAGCAGCTGGACTAGCGGACTTTCTTCCTACGAGCAGTACTTC.

As regards this clone: The identical CDR3 is also encoded by other nucleotide sequences in the sample. V is TRBV27 and J is TRBJ1-6; TRBD1 aligns across 7 bases. Trimming cost V 5 bases and J 8 bases; bases outside gene matches: 3. CDR3 length: 13 residues. CDR1 and CDR2 from the germline V gene are MNHEY and SMNVEV (reference sequence). CDR3 sequence (DNA): TGTGCCAGCAGTGGGGACAGTTATTCACCCCTCCACTTT. Translation: CASSGDSYSPLHF.

The chain has TRBV29-1 and TRBJ2-3, with 8 bases lining up with TRBD1. The CDR3 runs to 13 residues. Germline V gene lookup returns CDR1 SQVTM and CDR2 ANQGSEA. V lost 8 bases, J lost 6 bases, and 10 bases stayed unmatched. CDR3 nucleotides: TGCAGCACCAGGGGGCGCGAGTCGGATACGCAGTATTTT. Translating it yields CSTRGRESDTQYF.

The chain has TRBV5-1 and TRBJ2-1; TRBD1 matches 9 bases. Germline V gene data show CDR1 as SGHRS and CDR2 as YFSETQ. After removal of 4 bases from V and 8 bases from J, the junction contained 10 bases not matched to a gene. CDR3 size: 15 residues. In DNA form, the CDR3 reads TGCGCCAGCAGCAACGACAGGGGGACTTCTCATGAGCAGTTCTTC. It encodes CASSNDRGTSHEQFF.

The chain couples TRBV6-1 to TRBJ1-2; the D gene is possibly TRBD1 (5 bases). The CDR3 consists of 13 residues. V lost 5 bases to trimming and J lost 2 bases, with 9 bases between them. Germline V gives CDR1 MNHNS, CDR2 SASEGT. The CDR3 is CASSYGGNYGYTF. DNA of the CDR3: TGTGCCAGCAGTTATGGGGGGAACTATGGCTACACCTTC.

The chain uses TRBV30 and TRBJ2-1; D possibly corresponds to TRBD2 (6 bases). CDR3 size: 14 residues. Looked up from germline, CDR1 is GTSNPN and CDR2 is SVGIG (reference sequence). Trimming cost V 6 bases and J 8 bases, with 20 bases left between them. The CDR3 spells CACHRTTQSHEQFF. In nucleotides, the CDR3 is TGTGCCTGCCATAGGACTACCCAGTCCCATGAGCAGTTCTTC. The full variable domain, rest sourced from reference TRBV30 and TRBJ2-1, is SQTIHQWPATLVQPVGSPLSLECTVEGTSNPNLYWYRQAAGRGLQLLFYSVGIGQISSEVPQNLSASRPQDRQFILSSKKLLLSDSGFYLCACHRTTQSHEQFFGPGTRLTVL.

This chain connects TRBV4-1 to TRBJ2-5; weak D call: TRBD1 (5 bases). Deletions cut 3 bases from V and 4 bases from J, with 21 bases between. The germline CDR1 and CDR2 sequences are MGHRA and YSYEKL. The CDR3 runs 17 residues. CDR3 DNA sequence: TGCGCCAGCAGCCATGACTCTGTTCCCGGGCAGGGAGAGACCCAGTACTTC. Translated: CASSHDSVPGQGETQYF.

CDR3 amino acids: CASSLSRQGVGLFF. Written as DNA, the CDR3 is TGTGCCAGCAGCTTATCCCGACAGGGAGTTGGACTGTTTTTT. This chain joins TRBV13 and TRBJ1-4; 7 bases align to TRBD1. The CDR3 length is 14 residues. Germline V CDR1 and CDR2: PRHDT, FYEKMQ (reference sequence). Trimming at V came to 2 bases and at J to 13 bases, leaving 10 bases not matched to a gene.

This sequence joins TRBV2 and TRBJ2-3; 8 positions agree with TRBD2. The length of the CDR3 is 17 residues. J lost 0 bases, V lost 7 bases, and 12 bases had no gene match. The germline gives CDR1 SNHLY, CDR2 FYNNEI. CDR3 sequence: CASISAGDPISTDTQYF. DNA for the CDR3: TGTGCCAGCATTTCAGCGGGGGACCCAATTAGCACAGATACGCAGTATTTT.

This clone was seen just once. This CDR3 reads CASSVRGSGSGELFF. CDR3 coding DNA: TGTGCCAGCAGCGTACGTGGGAGTGGTTCCGGGGAGCTGTTTTTT. The chain links TRBV9 to TRBJ2-2, with D perhaps matching TRBD2 (5 bases). The CDR3 length is 15 residues. Germline V gene lookup returns CDR1 SGDLS and CDR2 YYNGEE. V lost 1 base and J lost 6, with 13 bases in between. Using reference TRBV9 and TRBJ2-2 for the parts outside the CDR3, the full variable domain is DSGVTQTPKHLITATGQRVTLRCSPRSGDLSVYWYQQSLDQGLQFLIQYYNGEERAKGNILERFSAQQFPDLHSELNLSSLELGDSALYFCASSVRGSGSGELFFGEGSRLTVL.

In its sample, this clone was seen a few times. The chain couples TRBV4-1 to TRBJ2-2; 7 nucleotides line up with TRBD1. V shed 1 base, J shed 0 bases, and the junction held 2 bases outside the gene matches. This CDR3 contains 16 residues. Germline CDR1 and CDR2: MGHRA and YSYEKL. CDR3 DNA: TGCGCCAGCAGCCAAGGGACAGGATCGAACACCGGGGAGCTGTTTTTT. Amino acids: CASSQGTGSNTGELFF.

V usage is TRBV5-5 and J usage is TRBJ1-2; 11 nucleotides align to TRBD1. Losses at the gene ends were 5 bases for V and 8 bases for J; bases not matched to a gene: 8. The CDR3 consists of 14 residues. Germline loops: CDR1 SGHKS, CDR2 YYEKEE (reference sequence). CDR3: CASRTPGQGGGYTF. The CDR3 nucleotides read TGTGCCAGCAGAACACCGGGACAGGGGGGCGGCTACACCTTC.

The rearrangement uses TRBV29-1 and TRBJ2-3; TRBD2 is a possible D gene (5 bases). Germline V gives CDR1 SQVTM, CDR2 ANQGSEA. The CDR3 runs 13 residues. V was trimmed by 4 bases and J by 2 bases, leaving 10 bases between them. The CDR3 region is CSVAGGFTDTQYF. As DNA, the CDR3 is TGCAGCGTTGCTGGCGGGTTCACAGATACGCAGTATTTT.

The rearrangement joins TRBV27 to TRBJ2-3; possible D gene TRBD1, 5 bases. Germline CDR1 and CDR2: MNHEY and SMNVEV (reference sequence). Trimming took off 2 bases at V and 2 bases at J, with 11 bases between the two ends. This CDR3 contains 15 residues. CDR3 sequence reads: CASSLNRLLTDTQYF. CDR3 DNA: TGTGCCAGCAGTTTAAACAGGCTCCTCACAGATACGCAGTATTTT.

The chain recombines TRBV9 with TRBJ2-7, with D tentatively TRBD1 (6 bases). The germline V gene has CDR1 SGDLS and CDR2 YYNGEE. This CDR3 is built from 14 residues. Deletions cut 0 bases from V and 7 bases from J, with 14 bases between. DNA of the CDR3: TGTGCCAGCAGCGTAGATAGGGGGACGAGGGAGCAGTACTTC. It encodes CASSVDRGTREQYF.

The rearrangement joins TRBV9 to TRBJ1-4; TRBD1 agrees at 7 bases. CDR3 length equals 14 residues. The V segment lost 2 bases and the J segment 3 bases; nucleotides outside the gene matches: 1. Germline V CDR1 and CDR2: SGDLS, YYNGEE. The CDR3 loop reads CASSVGQANEKLFF. As DNA, the CDR3 is TGTGCCAGCAGCGTCGGACAGGCTAATGAAAAACTGTTTTTT.

This clone was recorded a few times. V gene TRBV5-6 combines with J gene TRBJ1-1; the match to TRBD1 covers 7 bases. Germline V gene data show CDR1 as SGHDT and CDR2 as YYEEEE. V trimming: 4 bases; J trimming: 7 bases; junction bases outside the gene matches: 7. The CDR3 sequence is 13 residues long. The CDR3 DNA is TGTGCCAGCAGCCCCGGGACAGATCTTGAAGCTTTCTTT. Translation gives CASSPGTDLEAFF.

The chain has TRBV12-5 and TRBJ1-1; 7 bases are a match to TRBD1. CDR3 length equals 14 residues. Per germline, CDR1 LGHNT and CDR2 FRNRAP. After removal of 2 bases from V and 10 bases from J, the junction contained 10 bases not matched to a gene. The CDR3 DNA reads as TGTGCTAGTGGTTTGCCGCCGGGACAGCGAGGAGCTTTCTTT. Its protein is CASGLPPGQRGAFF.

This chain uses TRBV2 with TRBJ2-6; the D is unclear. Germline CDR1 SNHLY, CDR2 FYNNEI. There are 15 residues in the CDR3. V lost 5 bases and J lost 3, with 11 bases in between. The CDR3 DNA reads TGTGCCAGCAGTAACAGCCTGGGTGGGGCCAACGTCCTGACTTTC. Amino acids: CASSNSLGGANVLTF.

V gene TRBV18 combines with J gene TRBJ1-6, with 8 bases aligning to TRBD1. CDR1 and CDR2 from the germline V gene are KGHSH and LQKENI. After removal of 3 bases from V and 9 bases from J, the junction contained 7 bases not matched to a gene. The CDR3 totals 15 residues. In DNA form, the CDR3 reads TGTGCCAGCTCACCTCGCCAGGGGGCTGGTTCACCCCTCCACTTT. Residues: CASSPRQGAGSPLHF.

V gene TRBV11-2 combines with J gene TRBJ1-6; 8 nucleotides agree with TRBD1. V shed 1 base, J shed 7 bases, and the junction held 0 bases outside the gene matches. Germline V gene sequence: CDR1 SGHAT, CDR2 FQNNGV. The CDR3 length is 14 residues. CDR3: CASSLGTGNSPLHF. The CDR3 region has the DNA TGTGCCAGCAGCTTAGGGACAGGGAATTCACCCCTCCACTTT.

J is TRBJ2-1 and V is TRBV14; D is ambiguous. With 5 bases removed from V and 0 bases from J, the gap between germline ends came to 11 bases. This CDR3 region has 15 residues. Looked up from germline, CDR1 is SGHDN and CDR2 is FVKESK. CDR3 DNA sequence: TGTGCCAGCAGCTTACGGGTGAGCTCCTACAATGAGCAGTTCTTC. Encoded protein: CASSLRVSSYNEQFF.

The chain has TRBV5-4 and TRBJ2-5, with D maybe TRBD2 (5 bases). Germline V CDR1 and CDR2: SGHNT, YYREEE (reference sequence). The CDR3 length is 14 residues. Trimming removed 1 base at V and 6 bases at J, with 13 bases between. CDR3 loop: CASSLWESKKTQYF. As DNA, the CDR3 is TGTGCCAGCAGCTTGTGGGAGTCGAAAAAGACCCAGTACTTC.

The V call is TRBV4-2, the J call TRBJ2-7; 15 positions match TRBD2. Per germline, CDR1 LGHNA and CDR2 YNFKEQ. The CDR3 runs to 15 residues. The ends lost 5 bases at V and 6 bases at J; junction bases unmatched: 5. This chain's CDR3 is CASSDGLAGGPEQYF. The CDR3 region has the DNA TGTGCCAGCAGCGACGGACTAGCGGGAGGGCCCGAGCAGTACTTC.